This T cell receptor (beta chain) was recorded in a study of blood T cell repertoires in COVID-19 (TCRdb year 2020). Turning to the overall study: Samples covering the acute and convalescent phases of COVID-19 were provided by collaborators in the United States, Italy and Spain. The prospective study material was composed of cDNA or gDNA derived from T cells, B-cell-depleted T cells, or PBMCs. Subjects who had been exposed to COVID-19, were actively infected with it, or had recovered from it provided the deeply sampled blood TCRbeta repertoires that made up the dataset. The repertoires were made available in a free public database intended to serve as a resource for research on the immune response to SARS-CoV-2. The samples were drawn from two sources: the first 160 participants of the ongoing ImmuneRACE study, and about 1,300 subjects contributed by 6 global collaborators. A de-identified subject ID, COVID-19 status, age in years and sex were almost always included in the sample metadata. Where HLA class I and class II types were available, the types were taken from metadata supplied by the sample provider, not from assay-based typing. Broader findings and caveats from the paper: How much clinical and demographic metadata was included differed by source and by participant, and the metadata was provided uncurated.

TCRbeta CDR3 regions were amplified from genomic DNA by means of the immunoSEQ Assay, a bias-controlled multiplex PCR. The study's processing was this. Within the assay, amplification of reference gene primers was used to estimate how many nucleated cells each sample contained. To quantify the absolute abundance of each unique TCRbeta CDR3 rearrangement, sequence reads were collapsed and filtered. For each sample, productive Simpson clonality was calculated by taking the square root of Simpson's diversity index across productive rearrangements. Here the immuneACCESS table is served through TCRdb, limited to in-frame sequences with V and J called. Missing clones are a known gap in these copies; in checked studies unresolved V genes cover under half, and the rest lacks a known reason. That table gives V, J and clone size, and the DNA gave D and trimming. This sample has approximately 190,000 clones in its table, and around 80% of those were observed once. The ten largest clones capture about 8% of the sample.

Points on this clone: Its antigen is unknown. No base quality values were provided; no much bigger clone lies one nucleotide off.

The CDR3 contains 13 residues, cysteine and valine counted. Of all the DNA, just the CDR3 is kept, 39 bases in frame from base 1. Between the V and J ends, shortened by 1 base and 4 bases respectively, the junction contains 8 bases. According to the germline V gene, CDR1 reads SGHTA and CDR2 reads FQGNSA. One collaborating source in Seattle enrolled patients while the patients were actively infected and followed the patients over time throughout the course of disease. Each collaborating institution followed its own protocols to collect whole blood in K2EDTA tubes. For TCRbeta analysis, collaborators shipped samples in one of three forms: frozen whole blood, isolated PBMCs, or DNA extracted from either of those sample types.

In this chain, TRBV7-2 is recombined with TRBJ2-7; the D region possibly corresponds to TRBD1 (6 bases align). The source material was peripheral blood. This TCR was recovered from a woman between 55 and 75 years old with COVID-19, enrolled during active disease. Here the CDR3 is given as CASSLEQGYEQYV. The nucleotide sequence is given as TGTGCCAGCAGCTTAGAGCAGGGGTACGAGCAGTACGTC.